This entry describes one T cell receptor beta chain. The entry originates in a study of regulatory T cells in long-lasting Graves disease. As for the study in general: Graves' patients diagnosed newly had used antithyroid drugs under 3 months.

CDR3 regions were amplified by Arm-PCR using iRepertoire HTBI primers to build TCR beta libraries. TCRdb independently ran MiXCR on the multiplex PCR reads; one entry per CDR3 protein. The sample includes over 500,000 distinct CDR3 sequences, less than 20% seen only once; the top ten take under 20%. Time point indicated: newly diagnosed GD, antithyroid drugs for less than 3 months. PBMC RNA was the source of the TCR library. In each case, Graves' disease was diagnosed per American Thyroid Association guidelines. There are 13 residues in the CDR3. Losses at the gene ends were 6 bases for V and 10 bases for J; bases not matched to a gene: 10. Germline V gene data show CDR1 as MNHEY and CDR2 as SVGEGT. In addition, the sample was reused for a study of T cells in Graves' hyperthyroidism and ophthalmopathy. As reported in that work: Patients counted as stable if ophthalmopathy did not develop within 18 months.

The genes are TRBV6-2 or TRBV6-3 and TRBJ1-1; 8 bases match TRBD1. The receptor was derived from a woman in her thirties with Graves disease. The sequencing here drew on peripheral blood mononuclear cells (PBMCs), taken at new diagnosis, from a patient treated with antithyroid drugs. The CDR3 DNA is TGTGCCAGCAGACAGGGGGGACCCGCGGGAGCTTTCTTT. Its protein is CASRQGGPAGAFF.